This TCR beta chain was documented in a study of T-cell reconstitution after alpha-beta-depleted transplantation in children. The CDR3 has 18 residues. V lost 4 bases to trimming and J lost 0 bases; unmatched junction nucleotides: 6. Germline V gene sequence: CDR1 MRHNA, CDR2 SNTAGT. It was with unique molecular identifiers that the TCRbeta library was prepared. Via MiXCR, TCRdb re-called the PCR reads, giving one row per CDR3 protein. The sample contains approximately 590,000 distinct CDR3 sequences, 8% to 11% of which appear only once. The chain couples TRBV6-4 to TRBJ2-1; 13 bases are shared with TRBD2. The sequencing here drew on PBMCs from the stem cell graft donor, taken from the stem cell graft. The sequence was collected from a human donor who donated a stem cell graft to a child with acute myeloid leukemia. This CDR3 reads CASSAGTSGISSYNEQFF. For the CDR3, the DNA is TGTGCCAGCAGTGCCGGGACTAGCGGGATCTCCTCCTACAATGAGCAGTTCTTC.